These 3 T cell receptor beta chains share one sample of origin, sequenced in a study of PD-1 blockade in classical Hodgkin lymphoma. Every patient experienced relapse after autologous stem cell transplantation, and brentuximab vedotin exposure varied. Generated by immunoSEQ multiplex PCR, the TCRdb table keeps only in-frame clones and is missing some. The data contain about 37,000 clones, just over 85% of them singletons. This specimen consisted of peripheral blood mononuclear cells (PBMCs), obtained before the second cycle of nivolumab. All receptors come from a human donor with classical Hodgkin lymphoma.

Concerning this clone itself: One junction end disagrees with the germline gene, perhaps due to a read error. The V and J genes are TRBV7-7 and TRBJ2-5; 8 nucleotides line up with TRBD2. This CDR3 spans 15 amino acids. Germline V gene sequence: CDR1 SSHAT, CDR2 FNYEAQ (reference sequence). The CDR3 nucleotides read TGTGCTAGCAGCCTGACGGGGGGGCTCTTGGAGACCCAGTACTTC. Translated, it gives CASSLTGGLLETQYF.

The CDR3 region is CASRWDRGYYGYTF. CDR3 nucleotides: TGTGCCAGCAGATGGGACAGGGGATACTATGGCTACACCTTC. This chain joins TRBV6-1 and TRBJ1-2, with TRBD1 identical over 10 bases. Germline V gene sequence: CDR1 MNHNS, CDR2 SASEGT. J lost 3 bases, V lost 6 bases, and 4 bases had no gene match. The length of the CDR3 is 14 residues.

The chain employs TRBV27 and TRBJ1-5, with 7 bases lining up with TRBD1. The CDR3 runs to 16 residues. V gave up 6 bases and J gave up 2 bases; unmatched junction bases: 10. The V gene's germline CDR1 is MNHEY and CDR2 SMNVEV (reference sequence). CDR3: CASSPRQGQGNQPQHF. The CDR3 DNA reads TGTGCCAGCAGCCCCAGACAGGGCCAGGGCAATCAGCCCCAGCATTTT.